This T cell receptor (beta chain) is drawn from a study of blood T cell repertoires in COVID-19. Background on the study: Specimens from acute and convalescent COVID-19 originated in the United States, Italy and Spain.

Per the study methods: Amplified reference gene primers provided the basis for estimating nucleated cell counts. Libraries were prepared by immunoSEQ multiplex PCR; TCRdb keeps only in-frame clonotypes and omits some of them. V and J calls and clone size are copied from that table; D and trimming were computed from the DNA. The table has under 100,000 clones, approximately 92% seen once. The CDR3 has 12 residues. Germline V gives CDR1 LGHDT, CDR2 YNNKEL (reference sequence). Trimming cost V 0 bases and J 14 bases, with 11 bases left between them. The chain joins TRBV3-1 (or the pseudogene TRBV3-2) to TRBJ1-3, with unresolved D. Sequences were obtained from peripheral blood. This clonotype originated in a woman aged 60-75 years with active COVID-19. The CDR3 loop reads CASSQEPQTLYF. As DNA, the CDR3 is TGTGCCAGCAGCCAAGAGCCCCAGACATTATATTTT.